Listed below are T cell receptor beta chains from one sample, sequenced in a study of blood T cells in healthy people across ages. TCRdb re-analysed the 5' RACE reads in MiXCR, keeping a single row per CDR3 protein. The sample carries approximately 960,000 distinct CDR3 sequences, about 27% recorded once. These data were also filed under a second study, of T cells of mothers and their children.

Sequencing used blood. The receptors were gathered from a woman between 40 and 55 years old in good health. CDR3s include the opening cysteine and the closing phenylalanine or tryptophan. The D gene is left open where the match is weak.

v_call,d_call,j_call,cdr3_aa
TRBV24-1,.,TRBJ1-1,CATSDSGQRAEAFF
TRBV12-3/TRBV12-4,.,TRBJ2-7,CASSPTVYEQYF
TRBV18,.,TRBJ1-1,CASSPDQGGTEAFF
TRBV15,TRBD1,TRBJ1-6,CATSRDTGETLHF
TRBV7-2,TRBD1,.,CASSPRDRGCNEQYF
TRBV20-1,.,TRBJ2-3,CSARKRGGPSDTQYF
TRBV5-1,.,TRBJ2-1,CASSLAPQGSGSHNEQFF
TRBV7-2,TRBD2,TRBJ2-2,CASSLRLGVAGAGELFF
TRBV20-1,TRBD2,TRBJ2-3,CSASRRGGPDTQYF
TRBV2,TRBD2,TRBJ2-1,CAGSHPGGPSYNEQFF
TRBV20-1,TRBD2,TRBJ2-7,CSARDRLAGHEQYF
TRBV28,.,TRBJ1-2,CANSLGGSYGYTF